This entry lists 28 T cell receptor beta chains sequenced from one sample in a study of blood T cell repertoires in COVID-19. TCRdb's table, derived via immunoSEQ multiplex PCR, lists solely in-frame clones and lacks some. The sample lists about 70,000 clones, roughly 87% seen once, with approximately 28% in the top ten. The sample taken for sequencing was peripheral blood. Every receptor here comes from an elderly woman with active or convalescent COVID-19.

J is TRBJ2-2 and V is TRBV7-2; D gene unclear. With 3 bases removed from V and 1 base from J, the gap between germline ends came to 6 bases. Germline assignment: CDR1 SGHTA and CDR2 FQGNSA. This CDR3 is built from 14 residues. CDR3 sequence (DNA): TGTGCCAGCAGCTTGAGCCAGAACACCGGGGAGCTGTTTTTT. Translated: CASSLSQNTGELFF.

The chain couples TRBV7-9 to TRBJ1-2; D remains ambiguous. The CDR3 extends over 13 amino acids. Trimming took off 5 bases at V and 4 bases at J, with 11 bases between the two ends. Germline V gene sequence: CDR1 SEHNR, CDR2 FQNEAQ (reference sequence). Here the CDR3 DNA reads TGTGCCAGCAGCGCCCGGGTCCGCTATGGCTACACCTTC. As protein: CASSARVRYGYTF.

The CDR3 sequence is CASSGPPGLAVQETQYF. CDR3 sequence (DNA): TGTGCCAGCAGCGGTCCCCCCGGACTAGCGGTTCAAGAGACCCAGTACTTC. V and J are TRBV9 and TRBJ2-5, with 10 bases that match TRBD2. This CDR3 is built from 17 residues. Germline values: CDR1 SGDLS, CDR2 YYNGEE. After removal of 3 bases from V and 2 bases from J, the junction contained 10 bases not matched to a gene. The whole variable domain, filled in from reference TRBV9 and TRBJ2-5, reads DSGVTQTPKHLITATGQRVTLRCSPRSGDLSVYWYQQSLDQGLQFLIQYYNGEERAKGNILERFSAQQFPDLHSELNLSSLELGDSALYFCASSGPPGLAVQETQYFGPGTRLLVL.

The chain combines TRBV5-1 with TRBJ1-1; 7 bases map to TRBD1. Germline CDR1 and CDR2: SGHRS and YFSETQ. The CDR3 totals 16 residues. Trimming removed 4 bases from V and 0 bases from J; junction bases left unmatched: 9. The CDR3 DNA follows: TGCGCCAGCAGCCTCCAGGGGGGTTCTATGAACACTGAAGCTTTCTTT. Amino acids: CASSLQGGSMNTEAFF.

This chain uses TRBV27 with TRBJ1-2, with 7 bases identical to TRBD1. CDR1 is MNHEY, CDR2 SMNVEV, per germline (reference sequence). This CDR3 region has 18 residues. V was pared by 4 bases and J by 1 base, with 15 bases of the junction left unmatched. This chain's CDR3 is CASSSNPDRWTFNYGYTF. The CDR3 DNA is TGTGCCAGCAGTTCCAACCCGGACAGGTGGACGTTTAACTATGGCTACACCTTC.

The CDR3 is CASSKGQTTDTQYF. The CDR3 DNA follows: TGTGCCAGCAGCAAAGGACAGACCACAGATACGCAGTATTTT. The V gene is TRBV11-3, the J gene TRBJ2-3, with D tentatively TRBD1 (6 bases). V shed 5 bases and J shed 2 bases, with 11 bases lying between them. CDR3 length equals 14 residues. Germline CDR1 SGHNT, CDR2 YENEEA.

The CDR3 region is CASSPDRVRINTEAFF. The CDR3 bases are TGTGCCAGCAGCCCGGACAGGGTCAGGATTAACACTGAAGCTTTCTTT. This chain connects TRBV7-8 to TRBJ1-1; TRBD1 matches at 8 bases. This CDR3 comprises 16 residues. Trimming at V came to 5 bases and at J to 2 bases, leaving 10 bases not matched to a gene. Per germline, CDR1 SGHVS and CDR2 FQNEAQ.

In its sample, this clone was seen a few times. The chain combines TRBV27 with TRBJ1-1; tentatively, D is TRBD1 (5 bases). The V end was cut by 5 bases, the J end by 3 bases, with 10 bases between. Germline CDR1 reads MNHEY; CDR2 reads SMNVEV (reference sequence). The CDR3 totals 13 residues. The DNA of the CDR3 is TGTGCCAGCAGTGTCAGGGCGGACACTGAAGCTTTCTTT. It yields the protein CASSVRADTEAFF.

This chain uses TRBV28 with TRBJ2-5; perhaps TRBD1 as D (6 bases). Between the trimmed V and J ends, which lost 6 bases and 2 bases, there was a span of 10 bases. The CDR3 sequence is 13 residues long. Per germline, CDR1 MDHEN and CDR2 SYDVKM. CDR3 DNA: TGTGCCAGCAGGCCAACAGGGCAAGAGACCCAGTACTTC. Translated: CASRPTGQETQYF.

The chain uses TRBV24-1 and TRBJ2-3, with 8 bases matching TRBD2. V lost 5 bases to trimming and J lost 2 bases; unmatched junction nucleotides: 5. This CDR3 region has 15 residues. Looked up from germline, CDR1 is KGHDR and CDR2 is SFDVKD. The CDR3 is CATSAAGDLTDTQYF. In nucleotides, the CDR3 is TGTGCCACCAGTGCAGCGGGGGACCTCACAGATACGCAGTATTTT.

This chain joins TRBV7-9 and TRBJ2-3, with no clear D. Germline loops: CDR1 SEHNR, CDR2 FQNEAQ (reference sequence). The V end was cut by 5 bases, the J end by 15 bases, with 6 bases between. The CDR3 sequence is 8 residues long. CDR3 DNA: TGTGCCAGCAGCCCTAGTTATTTT. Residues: CASSPSYF.

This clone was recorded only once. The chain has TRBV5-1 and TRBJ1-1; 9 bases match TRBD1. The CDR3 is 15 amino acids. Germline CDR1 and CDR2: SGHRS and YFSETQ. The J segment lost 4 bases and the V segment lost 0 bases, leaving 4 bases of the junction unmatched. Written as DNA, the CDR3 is TGCGCCAGCAGCTTGGACGACAGGGGGGGCACTGAAGCTTTCTTT. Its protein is CASSLDDRGGTEAFF.

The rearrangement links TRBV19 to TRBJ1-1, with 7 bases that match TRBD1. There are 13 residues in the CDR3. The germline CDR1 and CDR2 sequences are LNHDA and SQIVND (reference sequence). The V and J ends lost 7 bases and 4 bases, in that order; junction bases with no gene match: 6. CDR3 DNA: TGTGCCAGTACGCTAGACAGGGCCACTGAAGCTTTCTTT. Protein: CASTLDRATEAFF.

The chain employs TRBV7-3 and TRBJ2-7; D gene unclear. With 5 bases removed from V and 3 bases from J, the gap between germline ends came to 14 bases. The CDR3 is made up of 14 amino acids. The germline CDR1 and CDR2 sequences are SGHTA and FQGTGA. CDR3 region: CASSPTGWFYEQYF. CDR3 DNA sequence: TGTGCCAGCAGCCCCACTGGTTGGTTCTACGAGCAGTACTTC.

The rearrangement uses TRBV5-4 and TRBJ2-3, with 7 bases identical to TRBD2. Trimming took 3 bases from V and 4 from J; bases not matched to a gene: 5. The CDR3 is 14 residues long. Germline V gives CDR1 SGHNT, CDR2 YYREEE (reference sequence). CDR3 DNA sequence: TGTGCCAGCAGCTCTCCGACTAGCCCAGATACGCAGTATTTT. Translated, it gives CASSSPTSPDTQYF.

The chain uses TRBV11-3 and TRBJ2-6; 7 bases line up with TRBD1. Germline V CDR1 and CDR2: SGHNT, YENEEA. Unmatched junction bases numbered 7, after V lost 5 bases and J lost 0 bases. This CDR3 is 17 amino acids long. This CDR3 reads CASSDRDRDSGANVLTF. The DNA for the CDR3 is TGTGCCAGCAGCGACCGGGACAGAGACTCTGGGGCCAACGTCCTGACTTTC.

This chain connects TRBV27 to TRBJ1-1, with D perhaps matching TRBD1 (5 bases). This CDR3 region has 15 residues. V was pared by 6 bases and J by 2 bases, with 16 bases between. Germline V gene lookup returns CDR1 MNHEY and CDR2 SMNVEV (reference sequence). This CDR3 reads CASRTSGTPNTEAFF. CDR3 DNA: TGTGCCAGCAGAACCTCGGGGACTCCAAACACTGAAGCTTTCTTT.

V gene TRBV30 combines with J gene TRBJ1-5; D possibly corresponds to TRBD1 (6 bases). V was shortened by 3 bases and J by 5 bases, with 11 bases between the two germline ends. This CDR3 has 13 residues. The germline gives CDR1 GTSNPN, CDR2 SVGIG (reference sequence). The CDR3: CAWSHRTDQPQHF. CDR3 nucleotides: TGTGCCTGGAGCCATCGGACAGATCAGCCCCAGCATTTT.

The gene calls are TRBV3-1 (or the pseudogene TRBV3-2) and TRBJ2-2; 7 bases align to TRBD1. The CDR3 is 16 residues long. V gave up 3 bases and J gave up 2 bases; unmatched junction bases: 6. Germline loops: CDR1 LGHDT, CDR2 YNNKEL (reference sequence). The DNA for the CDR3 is TGTGCCAGCAGCCATTGGGGGACAGAAAACACCGGGGAGCTGTTTTTT. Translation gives CASSHWGTENTGELFF.

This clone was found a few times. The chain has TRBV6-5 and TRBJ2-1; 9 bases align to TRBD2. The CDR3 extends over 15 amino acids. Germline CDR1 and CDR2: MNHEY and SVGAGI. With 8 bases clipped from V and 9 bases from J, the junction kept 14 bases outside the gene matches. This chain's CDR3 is CASSPGGGAWSEQFF. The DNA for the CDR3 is TGTGCCAGCTCCCCTGGCGGGGGGGCTTGGAGTGAGCAGTTCTTC.

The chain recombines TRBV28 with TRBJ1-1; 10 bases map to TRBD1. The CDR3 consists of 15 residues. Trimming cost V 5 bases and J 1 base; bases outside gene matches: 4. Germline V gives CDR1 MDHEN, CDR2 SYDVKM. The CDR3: CASSRTGGTNTEAFF. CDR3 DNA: TGTGCCAGCAGTCGGACAGGGGGGACGAACACTGAAGCTTTCTTT.

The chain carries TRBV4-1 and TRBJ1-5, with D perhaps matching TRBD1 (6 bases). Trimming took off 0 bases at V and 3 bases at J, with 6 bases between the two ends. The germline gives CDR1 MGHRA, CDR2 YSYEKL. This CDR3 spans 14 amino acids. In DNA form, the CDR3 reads TGCGCCAGCAGCCAAGAGGGGGCCAATCAGCCCCAGCATTTT. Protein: CASSQEGANQPQHF.

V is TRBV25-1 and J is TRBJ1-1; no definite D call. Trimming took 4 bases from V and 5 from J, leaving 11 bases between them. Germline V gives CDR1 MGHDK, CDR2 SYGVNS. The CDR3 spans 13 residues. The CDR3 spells CASSAGSGTEAFF. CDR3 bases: TGTGCCAGCAGTGCCGGGAGTGGGACTGAAGCTTTCTTT.

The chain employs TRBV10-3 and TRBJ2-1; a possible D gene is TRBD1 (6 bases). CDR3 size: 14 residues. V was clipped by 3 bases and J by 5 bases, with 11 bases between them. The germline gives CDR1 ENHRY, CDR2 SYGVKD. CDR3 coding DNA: TGTGCCATCAGTGACCGGGACAAAAACAATGAGCAGTTCTTC. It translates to CAISDRDKNNEQFF.

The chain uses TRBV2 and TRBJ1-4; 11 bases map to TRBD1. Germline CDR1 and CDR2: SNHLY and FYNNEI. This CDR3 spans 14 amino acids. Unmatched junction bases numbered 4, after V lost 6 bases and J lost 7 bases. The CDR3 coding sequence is TGTGCCAGCAGGGGGGACAGGGGGACTGAAAAACTGTTTTTT. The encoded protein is CASRGDRGTEKLFF.

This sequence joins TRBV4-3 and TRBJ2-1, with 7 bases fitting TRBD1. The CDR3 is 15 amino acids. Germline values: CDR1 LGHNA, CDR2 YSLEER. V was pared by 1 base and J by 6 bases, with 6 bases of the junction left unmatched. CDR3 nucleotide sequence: TGCGCCAGCAGCCAAGGTGGGGCAGGGGGCAATGAGCAGTTCTTC. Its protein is CASSQGGAGGNEQFF.

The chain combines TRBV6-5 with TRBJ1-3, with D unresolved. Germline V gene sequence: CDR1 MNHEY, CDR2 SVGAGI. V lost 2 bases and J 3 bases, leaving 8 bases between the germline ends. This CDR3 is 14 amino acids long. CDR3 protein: CASSYEVYGNTIYF. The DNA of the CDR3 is TGTGCCAGCAGTTACGAGGTCTATGGAAACACCATATATTTT.

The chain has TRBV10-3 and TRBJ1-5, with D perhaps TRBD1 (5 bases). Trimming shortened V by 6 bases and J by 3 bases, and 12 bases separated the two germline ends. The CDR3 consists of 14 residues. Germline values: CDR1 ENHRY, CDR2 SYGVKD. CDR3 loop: CAISPTEYNQPQHF. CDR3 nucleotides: TGTGCCATCAGCCCGACAGAGTACAATCAGCCCCAGCATTTT.